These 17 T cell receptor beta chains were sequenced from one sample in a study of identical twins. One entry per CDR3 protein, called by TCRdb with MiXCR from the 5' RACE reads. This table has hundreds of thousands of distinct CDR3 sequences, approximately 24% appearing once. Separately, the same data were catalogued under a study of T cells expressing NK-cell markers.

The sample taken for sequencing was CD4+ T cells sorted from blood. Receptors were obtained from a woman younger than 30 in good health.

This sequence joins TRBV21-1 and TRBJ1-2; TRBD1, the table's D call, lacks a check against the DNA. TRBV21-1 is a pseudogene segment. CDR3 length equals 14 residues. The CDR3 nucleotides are TGTGCCAGCAGCAAAAGAGACAGGGATTATGGCTACACCTTC. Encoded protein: CASSKRDRDYGYTF.

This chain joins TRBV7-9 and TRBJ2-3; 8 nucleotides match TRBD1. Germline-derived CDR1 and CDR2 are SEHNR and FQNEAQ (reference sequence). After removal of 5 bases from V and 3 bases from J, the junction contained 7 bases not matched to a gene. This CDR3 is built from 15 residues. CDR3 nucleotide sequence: TGTGCCAGCAGCGACGACAGGGGTTGGACAGATACGCAGTATTTT. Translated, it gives CASSDDRGWTDTQYF.

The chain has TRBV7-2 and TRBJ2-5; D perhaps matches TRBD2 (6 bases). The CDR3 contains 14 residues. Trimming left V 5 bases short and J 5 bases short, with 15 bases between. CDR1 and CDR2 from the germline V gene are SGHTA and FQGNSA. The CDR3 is CASSPLTSSETQYF. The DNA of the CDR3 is TGTGCCAGCAGCCCGCTGACTAGTTCGGAGACCCAGTACTTC.

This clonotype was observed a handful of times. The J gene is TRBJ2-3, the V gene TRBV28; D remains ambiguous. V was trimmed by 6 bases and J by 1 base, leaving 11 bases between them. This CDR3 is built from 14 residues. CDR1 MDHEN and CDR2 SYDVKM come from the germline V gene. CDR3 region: CASRVGWGTDTQYF. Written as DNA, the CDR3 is TGTGCCAGCAGAGTAGGTTGGGGCACAGATACGCAGTATTTT.

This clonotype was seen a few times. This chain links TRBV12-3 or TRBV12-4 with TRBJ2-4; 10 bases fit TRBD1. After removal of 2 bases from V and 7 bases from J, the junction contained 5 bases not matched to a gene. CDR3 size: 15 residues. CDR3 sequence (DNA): TGTGCCAGCAGTTTACCCCGGACAGGGGGGAACATTCAGTACTTC. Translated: CASSLPRTGGNIQYF.

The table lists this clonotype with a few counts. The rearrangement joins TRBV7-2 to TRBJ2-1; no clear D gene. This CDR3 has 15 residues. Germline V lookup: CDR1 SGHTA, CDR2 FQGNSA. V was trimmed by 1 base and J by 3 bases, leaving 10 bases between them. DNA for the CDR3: TGTGCCAGCAGCTTAGTCGTTTTGAGCTACAATGAGCAGTTCTTC. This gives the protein CASSLVVLSYNEQFF.

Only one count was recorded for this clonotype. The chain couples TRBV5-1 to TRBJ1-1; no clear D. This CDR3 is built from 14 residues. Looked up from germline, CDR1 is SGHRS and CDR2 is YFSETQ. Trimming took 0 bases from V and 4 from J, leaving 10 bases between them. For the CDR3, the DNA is TGCGCCAGCAGCTTGGCCTTGACCGGCACTGAAGCTTTCTTT. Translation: CASSLALTGTEAFF.

CDR3: CASSQVGHRVLIDTQYF. The CDR3 DNA sequence: TGTGCCAGCAGCCAAGTCGGCCACAGGGTGCTCATAGATACGCAGTATTTT. The gene calls are TRBV14 and TRBJ2-3; possible D gene TRBD1, 6 bases. V lost 1 base and J 5 bases, leaving 19 bases between the germline ends. CDR1 SGHDN and CDR2 FVKESK come from the germline V gene. This CDR3 has 17 amino acids.

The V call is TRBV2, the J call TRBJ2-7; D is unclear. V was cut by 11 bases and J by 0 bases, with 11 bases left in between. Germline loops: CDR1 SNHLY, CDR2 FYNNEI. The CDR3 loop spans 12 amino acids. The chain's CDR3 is CAGRRDSYEQYF. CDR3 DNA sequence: TGTGCCGGGCGACGAGACTCCTACGAGCAGTACTTC.

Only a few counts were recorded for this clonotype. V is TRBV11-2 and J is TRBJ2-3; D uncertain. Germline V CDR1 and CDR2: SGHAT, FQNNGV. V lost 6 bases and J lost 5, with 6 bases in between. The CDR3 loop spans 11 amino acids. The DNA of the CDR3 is TGTGCCAGCAGACGAAAAGATACGCAGTATTTT. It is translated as CASRRKDTQYF. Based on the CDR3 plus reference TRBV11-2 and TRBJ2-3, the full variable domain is EAGVAQSPRYKIIEKRQSVAFWCNPISGHATLYWYQQILGQGPKLLIQFQNNGVVDDSQLPKDRFSAERLKGVDSTLKIQPAKLEDSAVYLCASRRKDTQYFGPGTRLTVL.

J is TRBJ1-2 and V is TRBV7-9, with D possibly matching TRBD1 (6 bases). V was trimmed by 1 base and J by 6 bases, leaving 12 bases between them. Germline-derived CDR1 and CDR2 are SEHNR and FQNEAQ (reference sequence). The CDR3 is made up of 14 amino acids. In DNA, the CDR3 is TGTGCCAGCAGCTTAGAGCGGGGGGCGAATGGCTACACCTTC. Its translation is CASSLERGANGYTF.

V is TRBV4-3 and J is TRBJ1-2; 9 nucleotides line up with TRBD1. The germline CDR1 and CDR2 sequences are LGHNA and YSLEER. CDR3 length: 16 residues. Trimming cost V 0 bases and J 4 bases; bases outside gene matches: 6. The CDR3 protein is CASSQDPQGASYGYTF. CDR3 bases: TGCGCCAGCAGCCAAGATCCACAGGGGGCCTCCTATGGCTACACCTTC.

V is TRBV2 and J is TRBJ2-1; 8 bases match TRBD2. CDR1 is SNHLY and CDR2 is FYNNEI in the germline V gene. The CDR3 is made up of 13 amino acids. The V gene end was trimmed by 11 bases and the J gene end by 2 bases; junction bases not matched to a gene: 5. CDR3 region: CAGTGGPYNEQFF. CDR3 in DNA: TGTGCCGGGACGGGGGGGCCCTACAATGAGCAGTTCTTC.

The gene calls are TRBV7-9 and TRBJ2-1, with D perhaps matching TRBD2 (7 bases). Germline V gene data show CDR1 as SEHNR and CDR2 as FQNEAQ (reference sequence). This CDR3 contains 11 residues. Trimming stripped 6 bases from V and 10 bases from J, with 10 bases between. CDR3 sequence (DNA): TGTGCCAGCAGTTGGGGGGGCGAGCAGTTCTTC. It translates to CASSWGGEQFF.

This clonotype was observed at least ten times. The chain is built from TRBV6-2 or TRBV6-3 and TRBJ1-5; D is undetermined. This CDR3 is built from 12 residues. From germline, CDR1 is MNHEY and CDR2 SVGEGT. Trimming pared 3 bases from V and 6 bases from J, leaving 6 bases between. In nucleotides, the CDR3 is TGTGCCAGCAGTTATCTTGGTCAGCCCCAGCATTTT. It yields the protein CASSYLGQPQHF.

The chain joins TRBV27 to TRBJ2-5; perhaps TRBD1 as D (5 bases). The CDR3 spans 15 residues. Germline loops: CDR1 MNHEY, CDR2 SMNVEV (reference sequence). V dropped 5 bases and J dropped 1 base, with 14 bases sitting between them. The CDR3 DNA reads TGTGCCAGCAGTATCCCATCCGACAGCCAAGAGACCCAGTACTTC. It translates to CASSIPSDSQETQYF.

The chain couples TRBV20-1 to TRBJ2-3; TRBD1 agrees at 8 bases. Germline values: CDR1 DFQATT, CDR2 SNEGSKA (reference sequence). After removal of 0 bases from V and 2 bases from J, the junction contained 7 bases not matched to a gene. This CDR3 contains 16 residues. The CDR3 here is CSARDWGQAYTDTQYF. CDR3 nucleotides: TGCAGTGCTAGAGATTGGGGACAGGCTTACACAGATACGCAGTATTTT.